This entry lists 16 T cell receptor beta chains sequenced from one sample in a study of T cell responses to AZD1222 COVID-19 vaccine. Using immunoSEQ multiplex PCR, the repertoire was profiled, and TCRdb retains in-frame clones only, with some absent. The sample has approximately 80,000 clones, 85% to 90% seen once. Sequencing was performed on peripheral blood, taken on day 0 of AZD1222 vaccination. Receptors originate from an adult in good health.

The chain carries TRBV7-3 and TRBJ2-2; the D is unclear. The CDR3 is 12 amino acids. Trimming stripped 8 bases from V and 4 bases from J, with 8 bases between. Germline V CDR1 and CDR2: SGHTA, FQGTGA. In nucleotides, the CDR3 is TGTGCCAGCGGGCAGTCCACCGGGGAGCTGTTTTTT. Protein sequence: CASGQSTGELFF.

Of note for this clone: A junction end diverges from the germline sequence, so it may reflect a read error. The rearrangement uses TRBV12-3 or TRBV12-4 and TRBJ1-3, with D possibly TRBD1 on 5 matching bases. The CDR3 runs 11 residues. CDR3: CASSFGPRTHF. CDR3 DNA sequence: TGTGCCAGCAGTTTCGGGCCCCGGACACATTTT.

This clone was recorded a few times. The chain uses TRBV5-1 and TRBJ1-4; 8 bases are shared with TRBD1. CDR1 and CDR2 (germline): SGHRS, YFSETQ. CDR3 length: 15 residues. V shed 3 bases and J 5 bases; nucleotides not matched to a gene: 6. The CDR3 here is CASSSPGQANEKLFF. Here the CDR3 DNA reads TGCGCCAGCAGCTCTCCGGGACAGGCAAATGAAAAACTGTTTTTT.

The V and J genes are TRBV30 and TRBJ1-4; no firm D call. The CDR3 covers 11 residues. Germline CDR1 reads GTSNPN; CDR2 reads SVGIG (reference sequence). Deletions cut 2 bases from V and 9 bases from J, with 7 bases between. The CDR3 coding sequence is TGTGCCTGGAGTCCAAACAAAAAACTGTTTTTT. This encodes CAWSPNKKLFF.

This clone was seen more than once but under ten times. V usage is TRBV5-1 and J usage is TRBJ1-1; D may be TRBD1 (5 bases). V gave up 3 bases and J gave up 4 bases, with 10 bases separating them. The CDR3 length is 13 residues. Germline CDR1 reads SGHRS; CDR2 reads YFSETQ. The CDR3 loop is CASSYTQGTEAFF. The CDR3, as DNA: TGCGCCAGCAGCTACACCCAGGGCACTGAAGCTTTCTTT.

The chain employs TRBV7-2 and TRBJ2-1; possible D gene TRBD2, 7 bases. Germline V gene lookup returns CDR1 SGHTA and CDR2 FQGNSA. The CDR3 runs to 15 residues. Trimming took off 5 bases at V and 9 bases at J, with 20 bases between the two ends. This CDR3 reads CASSEYHGGHIEQFF. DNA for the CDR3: TGTGCCAGCAGCGAGTATCACGGGGGGCATATTGAGCAGTTCTTC.

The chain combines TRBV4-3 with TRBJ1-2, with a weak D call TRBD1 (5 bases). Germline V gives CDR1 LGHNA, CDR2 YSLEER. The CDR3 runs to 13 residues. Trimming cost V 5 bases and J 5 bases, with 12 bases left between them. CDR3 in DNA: TGCGCCAGCAGCTTGGGGACGGCATATGGCTACACCTTC. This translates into CASSLGTAYGYTF.

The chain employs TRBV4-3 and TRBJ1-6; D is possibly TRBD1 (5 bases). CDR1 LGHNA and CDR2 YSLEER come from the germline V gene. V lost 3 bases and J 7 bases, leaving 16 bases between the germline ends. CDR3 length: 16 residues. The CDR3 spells CASSHISRDGNSPLHF. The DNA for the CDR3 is TGCGCCAGCAGCCATATATCCCGGGACGGCAATTCACCCCTCCACTTT.

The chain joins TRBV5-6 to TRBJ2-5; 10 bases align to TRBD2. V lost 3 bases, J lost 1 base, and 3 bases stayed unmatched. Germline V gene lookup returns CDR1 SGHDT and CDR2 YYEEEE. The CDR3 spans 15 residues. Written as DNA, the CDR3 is TGTGCCAGCAGCTCTCTAGCGGGGGTCCAAGAGACCCAGTACTTC. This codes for CASSSLAGVQETQYF.

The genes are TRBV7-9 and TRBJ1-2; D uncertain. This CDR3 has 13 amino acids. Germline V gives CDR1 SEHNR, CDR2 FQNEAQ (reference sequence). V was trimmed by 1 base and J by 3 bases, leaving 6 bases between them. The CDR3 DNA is TGTGCCAGCAGCTTAGAACACTACTATGGCTACACCTTC. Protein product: CASSLEHYYGYTF.

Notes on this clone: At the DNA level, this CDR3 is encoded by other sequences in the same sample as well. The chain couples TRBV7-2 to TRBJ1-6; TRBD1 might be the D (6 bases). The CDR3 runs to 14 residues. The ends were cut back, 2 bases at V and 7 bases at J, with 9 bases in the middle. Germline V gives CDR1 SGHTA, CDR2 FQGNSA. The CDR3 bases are TGTGCCAGCAGCTTAAGGCAGGGGAATTCACCCCTCCACTTT. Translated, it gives CASSLRQGNSPLHF.

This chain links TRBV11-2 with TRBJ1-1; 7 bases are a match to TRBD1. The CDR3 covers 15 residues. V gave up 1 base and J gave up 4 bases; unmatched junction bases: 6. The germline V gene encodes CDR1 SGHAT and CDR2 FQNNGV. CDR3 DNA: TGTGCCAGCAGCTTAGGGACAGGAGGAGGCACTGAAGCTTTCTTT. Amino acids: CASSLGTGGGTEAFF.

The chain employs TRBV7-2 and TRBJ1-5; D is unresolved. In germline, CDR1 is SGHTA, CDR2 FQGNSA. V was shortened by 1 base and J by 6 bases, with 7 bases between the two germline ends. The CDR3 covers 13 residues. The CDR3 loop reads CASSLGPVQPQHF. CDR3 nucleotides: TGTGCCAGCAGCTTAGGCCCCGTTCAGCCCCAGCATTTT.

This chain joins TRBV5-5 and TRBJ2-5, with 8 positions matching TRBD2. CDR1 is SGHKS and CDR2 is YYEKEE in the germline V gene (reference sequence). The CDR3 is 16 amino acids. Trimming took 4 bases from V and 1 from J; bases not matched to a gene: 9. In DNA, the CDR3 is TGTGCCAGCAGCCTGGGTGTAGCGGGGTTCCAAGAGACCCAGTACTTC. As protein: CASSLGVAGFQETQYF.

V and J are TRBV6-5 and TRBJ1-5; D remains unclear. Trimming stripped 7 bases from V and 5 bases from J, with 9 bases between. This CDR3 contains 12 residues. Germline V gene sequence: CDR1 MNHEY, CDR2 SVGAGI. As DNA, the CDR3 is TGTGCCAGCAACGTTCACGATCAGCCCCAGCATTTT. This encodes CASNVHDQPQHF.

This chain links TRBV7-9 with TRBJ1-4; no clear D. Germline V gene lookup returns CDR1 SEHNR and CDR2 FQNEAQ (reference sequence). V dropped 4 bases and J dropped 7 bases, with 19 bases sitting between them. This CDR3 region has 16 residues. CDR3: CASSYSGQVAGEKLFF. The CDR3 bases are TGTGCCAGCAGCTACAGTGGCCAGGTGGCGGGTGAAAAACTGTTTTTT.